This T cell receptor beta chain was captured in a study of shared clonotypes between healthy human individuals. Repertoires were generated with immunoSEQ multiplex PCR, while TCRdb's copy carries only in-frame clones and drops some. Of some 2,400,000 clones in the sample, under 97% are singletons; the top ten hold over 0.1%. As for this clone: This sample also contains other DNA sequences that code for the same CDR3.

This CDR3 has 13 amino acids. Trimming cost V 3 bases and J 0 bases, with 6 bases left between them. Germline-derived CDR1 and CDR2 are SGHDT and YYEEEE. The sequence came from a man between 18 and 35 years old in good health. The V and J genes are TRBV5-6 and TRBJ1-1; no clear D. The sample comprised naive CD4+ T cells sorted from blood. Sample subset: CD45RA+ positively selected. The CDR3 reads CASSSPLNTEAFF. CDR3 bases: TGTGCCAGCAGCTCCCCGTTGAACACTGAAGCTTTCTTT.